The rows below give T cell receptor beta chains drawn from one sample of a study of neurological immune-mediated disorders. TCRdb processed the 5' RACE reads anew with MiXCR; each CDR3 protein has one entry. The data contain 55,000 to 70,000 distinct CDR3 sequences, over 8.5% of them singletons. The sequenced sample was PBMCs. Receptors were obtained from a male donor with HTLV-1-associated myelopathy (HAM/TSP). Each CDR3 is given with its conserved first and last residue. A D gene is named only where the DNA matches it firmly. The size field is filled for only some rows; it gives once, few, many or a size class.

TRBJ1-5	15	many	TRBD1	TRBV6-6	CASTRTGGANQPQHF	TGTGCCAGCACCAGGACAGGGGGCGCGAACCAGCCCCAGCATTTT
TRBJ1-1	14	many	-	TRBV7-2	CASSLAGVGTEAFF	TGTGCCAGCAGCTTAGCTGGGGTCGGCACTGAAGCTTTCTTT
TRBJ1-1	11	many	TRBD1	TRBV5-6	CASSLTGVAFF	TGTGCCAGCAGCCTGACAGGGGTGGCTTTCTTT
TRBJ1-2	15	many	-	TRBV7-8	CASSLKFSRDYGYTF	TGTGCCAGCAGCTTAAAGTTCAGCCGGGACTATGGCTACACCTTC
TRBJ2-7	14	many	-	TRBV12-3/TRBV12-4	CASSFRDKAYEQYF	TGTGCCAGCAGTTTTAGGGACAAGGCATACGAGCAGTACTTC
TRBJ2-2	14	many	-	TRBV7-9	CASSLGGTDGELFF	TGTGCCAGCAGCTTGGGCGGGACAGACGGGGAGCTGTTTTTT
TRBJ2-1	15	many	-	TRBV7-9	CASSFGRGPYNEQFF	TGTGCCAGCAGCTTTGGCCGGGGCCCCTACAATGAGCAGTTCTTC
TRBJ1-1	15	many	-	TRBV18	CASSPMAGPNTEAFF	TGTGCCAGCTCACCAATGGCAGGGCCGAACACTGAAGCTTTCTTT
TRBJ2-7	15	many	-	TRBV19	CASSIFYGKPYEQYF	TGTGCCAGTAGTATTTTCTACGGGAAGCCGTACGAGCAGTACTTC
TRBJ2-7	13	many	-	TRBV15	CATSRAPGDEQYF	TGTGCCACCAGCAGAGCTCCGGGTGACGAGCAGTACTTC
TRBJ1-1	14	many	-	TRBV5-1	CASSLVGGNTEAFF	TGCGCCAGCAGCTTGGTAGGGGGGAACACTGAAGCTTTCTTT
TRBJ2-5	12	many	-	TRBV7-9	CASSFGGETQYF	TGTGCCAGCAGCTTCGGGGGAGAGACCCAGTACTTC
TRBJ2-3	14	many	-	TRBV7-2	CASSLQGGWNTQYF	TGTGCCAGCAGCTTACAGGGAGGATGGAATACGCAGTATTTT
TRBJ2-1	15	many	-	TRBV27	CASSRMGGSYNEQFF	TGTGCCAGCAGTCGGATGGGGGGCTCCTACAATGAGCAGTTCTTC
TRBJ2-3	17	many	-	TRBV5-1	CASSYYPRGSGTDTQYF	TGCGCCAGCAGCTATTATCCCAGGGGCTCGGGCACAGATACGCAGTATTTT
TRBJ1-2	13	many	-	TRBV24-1	CATRDGTNYGYTF	TGTGCCACCAGGGACGGTACTAACTATGGCTACACCTTC
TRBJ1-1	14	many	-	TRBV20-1	CSANLGGANTEAFF	TGCAGTGCTAACCTAGGGGGGGCGAACACTGAAGCTTTCTTT
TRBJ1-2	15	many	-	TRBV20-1	CSATSRATGNYGYTF	TGCAGTGCTACTTCCCGAGCTACAGGGAACTATGGCTACACCTTC
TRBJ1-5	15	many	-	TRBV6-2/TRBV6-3	CASTPSTEFNQPQHF	TGTGCCAGCACTCCCTCGACCGAGTTCAATCAGCCCCAGCATTTT
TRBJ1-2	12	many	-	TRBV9	CASSVDRIGYTF	TGTGCCAGCAGCGTGGATAGGATCGGCTACACCTTC
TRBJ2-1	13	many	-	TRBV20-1	CSARQWGGHEQFF	TGCAGTGCCAGACAATGGGGTGGTCATGAGCAGTTCTTC
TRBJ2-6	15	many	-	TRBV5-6	CASSERYSGANVLTF	TGTGCCAGCAGCGAACGGTACTCTGGGGCCAACGTCCTGACTTTC
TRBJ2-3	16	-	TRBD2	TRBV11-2	CASRKTSGTSTDTQYF	TGTGCCAGCAGGAAGACTAGCGGCACAAGCACAGATACGCAGTATTTT
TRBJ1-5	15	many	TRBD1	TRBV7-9	CASSKGGSQAQPQHF	TGTGCCAGCAGCAAAGGGGGCAGTCAGGCTCAGCCCCAGCATTTT
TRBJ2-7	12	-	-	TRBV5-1	CASSFDGLEQYF	TGCGCCAGCAGCTTTGACGGCTTGGAGCAGTACTTC
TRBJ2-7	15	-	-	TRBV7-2	CASSPAGAGSYEQYF	TGTGCCAGCAGCCCAGCGGGCGCCGGTAGTTACGAGCAGTACTTC
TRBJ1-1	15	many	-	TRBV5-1	CASSLLRGGNTEAFF	TGCGCCAGCAGCTTGTTAAGGGGGGGGAACACTGAAGCTTTCTTT
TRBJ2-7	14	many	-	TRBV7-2	CASSLGQGLYEQYF	TGTGCCAGCAGCTTAGGTCAGGGTCTGTACGAGCAGTACTTC
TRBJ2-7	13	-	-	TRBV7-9	CANSLARTYEQYF	TGTGCCAACAGCTTAGCGCGTACTTACGAGCAGTACTTC
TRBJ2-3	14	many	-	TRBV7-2	CASKIGWSTDTQYF	TGTGCCAGCAAAATAGGGTGGAGCACAGATACGCAGTATTTT
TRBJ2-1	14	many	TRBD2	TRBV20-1	CSARAGRINNEQFF	TGCAGTGCCCGAGCCGGGAGGATCAACAATGAGCAGTTCTTC
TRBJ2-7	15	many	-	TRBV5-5	CASSLEAGVRNEQYF	TGTGCCAGCAGCTTGGAGGCAGGGGTCAGGAACGAGCAGTACTTC
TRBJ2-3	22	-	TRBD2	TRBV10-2	CASSAIRGTSGGYPPLTDTQYF	TGCGCCAGCAGTGCAATCCGCGGGACTAGCGGGGGGTACCCACCCCTCACAGATACGCAGTATTTT
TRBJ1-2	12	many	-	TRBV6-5	CASRQEPKGYTF	TGTGCCAGCAGACAAGAACCGAAAGGCTACACCTTC
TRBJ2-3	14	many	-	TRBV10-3	CAAALAGPADTQYF	TGTGCCGCCGCCTTAGCTGGACCGGCCGATACGCAGTATTTT
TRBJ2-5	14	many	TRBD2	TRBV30	CAWSVTSGEETQYF	TGTGCCTGGAGTGTGACTAGCGGGGAAGAGACCCAGTACTTC
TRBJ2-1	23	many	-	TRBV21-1	CASSKTGTRYNEQFLLRYNEQFF	TGTGCCAGCAGCAAAACAGGGACCCGATACAATGAGCAGTTCCTCCTTAGATACAATGAGCAGTTCTTC
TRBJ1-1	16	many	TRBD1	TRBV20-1	CSARTLGDSPNTEAFF	TGCAGTGCTAGAACACTGGGGGACAGTCCGAACACTGAAGCTTTCTTT
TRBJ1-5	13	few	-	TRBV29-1	CSVSQGGDQHQHF	TGCAGCGTGTCCCAGGGAGGAGATCAGCACCAGCATTTT
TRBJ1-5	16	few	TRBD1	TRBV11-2	CASSATGGASNQPQHF	TGTGCCAGCAGCGCAACAGGGGGCGCGAGCAATCAGCCCCAGCATTTT